The 26 T cell receptor beta chains reported below all come from one sample, sequenced in a study of T cells in Graves' hyperthyroidism and ophthalmopathy. It was RNA transcripts that yielded the amplified TCR beta CDR3 regions. When the TCR CDR3 underwent first-round RT-PCR, the HTBI primer set was used. One entry per CDR3 protein, called by TCRdb with MiXCR from the multiplex PCR reads. The table includes more than 450,000 distinct CDR3 sequences, around 15% detected once. Sequencing was done on a sample of blood. Source of these receptors: a middle-aged woman with Graves' hyperthyroidism.

This clonotype has just a few counts. The chain couples TRBV9 to TRBJ2-1, with 8 bases fitting TRBD2. The CDR3 runs 15 residues. Germline CDR1 is SGDLS and CDR2 is YYNGEE. The trim removed 1 base at V and 9 bases at J, leaving 9 bases unmatched. CDR3 in amino acids: CASSVLAGSPSEQFF. CDR3 bases: TGTGCCAGCAGCGTATTAGCGGGATCACCCAGTGAGCAGTTCTTC.

This clonotype was picked up a small number of times. The chain is built from TRBV27 and TRBJ2-1; D might be TRBD2 (6 bases). Deletions cut 0 bases from V and 0 bases from J, with 9 bases between. CDR3 size: 16 residues. The germline gives CDR1 MNHEY, CDR2 SMNVEV (reference sequence). The CDR3 DNA is TGTGCCAGCAGTTTATCTCCCGGGAGCTCCTACAATGAGCAGTTCTTC. It translates to CASSLSPGSSYNEQFF.

V gene TRBV7-2 combines with J gene TRBJ2-2; TRBD2 agrees at 10 bases. Trimming took 5 bases from V and 5 from J; bases not matched to a gene: 5. Germline V CDR1 and CDR2: SGHTA, FQGNSA. The CDR3 is made up of 15 amino acids. CDR3 sequence: CASSQPTSGTGELFF. In nucleotides, the CDR3 is TGTGCCAGCAGCCAACCGACTAGCGGGACCGGGGAGCTGTTTTTT.

Ten or more counts support this clonotype. The chain recombines TRBV12-3 or TRBV12-4 with TRBJ2-7, with 8 bases lining up with TRBD2. J was trimmed by 3 bases and V by 3 bases; bases with no gene match: 4. The CDR3 covers 14 residues. The CDR3 nucleotides read TGTGCCAGCAGTTTGGCGGGAGGCTTCTACGAGCAGTACTTC. Protein sequence: CASSLAGGFYEQYF.

This clonotype was seen a handful of times. The chain is built from TRBV14 and TRBJ2-2; no firm D call. CDR1 and CDR2 from the germline V gene are SGHDN and FVKESK. The CDR3 has 14 amino acids. V shed 1 base and J shed 7 bases, with 10 bases lying between them. Here the CDR3 DNA reads TGTGCCAGCAGCCAAGGGTCGGTGGTCGGGGAGCTGTTTTTT. Translated: CASSQGSVVGELFF.

This clonotype was counted many times. The V gene is TRBV20-1, the J gene TRBJ2-7; 9 bases map to TRBD2. CDR1 DFQATT and CDR2 SNEGSKA come from the germline V gene (reference sequence). Trimming removed 0 bases from V and 2 bases from J; junction bases left unmatched: 11. The CDR3 has 17 residues. CDR3 protein: CSARDAGIAGVTYEQYF. The CDR3 bases are TGCAGTGCTAGAGATGCGGGTATAGCGGGAGTCACCTACGAGCAGTACTTC.

This clonotype was detected many times. The chain uses TRBV29-1 and TRBJ2-1; 10 nucleotides align to TRBD2. The V gene's germline CDR1 is SQVTM and CDR2 ANQGSEA. V lost 7 bases, J lost 4 bases, and 7 bases stayed unmatched. The CDR3 sequence is 14 residues long. The CDR3 DNA sequence: TGCAGCGGCCTACTAGCGGGGCTATACAATGAGCAGTTCTTC. It yields the protein CSGLLAGLYNEQFF.

This clonotype was seen a handful of times. The chain carries TRBV9 and TRBJ1-4; tentative D call: TRBD1 (5 bases). Germline CDR1 reads SGDLS; CDR2 reads YYNGEE. With 0 bases removed from V and 12 bases from J, the gap between germline ends came to 12 bases. The CDR3 is 13 residues long. CDR3 in DNA: TGTGCCAGCAGCGTAGAATGGAGGGGAGAACTGTTTTTT. Translation: CASSVEWRGELFF.

The rearrangement links TRBV3-1 to TRBJ1-6; 8 nucleotides match TRBD1. Trimming removed 1 base from V and 5 bases from J; junction bases left unmatched: 7. The germline gives CDR1 LGHDT, CDR2 YNNKEL (reference sequence). The CDR3 sequence is 17 residues long. CDR3 sequence (DNA): TGTGCCAGCAGCCAAGGCAGGGGGCGCCCGGATAATTCACCCCTCCACTTT. Translated, it gives CASSQGRGRPDNSPLHF.

The V call is TRBV19, the J call TRBJ1-4, with TRBD1 matching over 7 bases. V lost 5 bases to trimming and J lost 10 bases; unmatched junction nucleotides: 13. The CDR3 runs to 15 residues. Germline CDR1 and CDR2: LNHDA and SQIVND (reference sequence). The CDR3 DNA is TGTGCCAGTAGTTTCCGACAGGGCATAAGTGGAAAACTGTTTTTT. Protein sequence: CASSFRQGISGKLFF.

This clonotype has ten or more counts. The genes are TRBV2 and TRBJ1-1; D remains ambiguous. The V end lost 7 bases, the J end lost 0 bases, and 9 bases lay between the germline ends. The germline V gene has CDR1 SNHLY and CDR2 FYNNEI. The CDR3 totals 13 residues. The CDR3 sequence is CASIREMNTEAFF. CDR3 in DNA: TGTGCCAGCATTCGGGAAATGAACACTGAAGCTTTCTTT. Drawing the rest from reference TRBV2 and TRBJ1-1, the complete variable domain is EPEVTQTPSHQVTQMGQEVILRCVPISNHLYFYWYRQILGQKVEFLVSFYNNEISEKSEIFDDQFSVERPDGSNFTLKIRSTKLEDSAMYFCASIREMNTEAFFGQGTRLTVV.

This clonotype was counted at least ten times. The chain couples TRBV18 to TRBJ2-5, with D uncertain. The CDR3 covers 16 residues. In germline, CDR1 is KGHSH, CDR2 LQKENI. Trimming left V 0 bases short and J 5 bases short, with 16 bases between. In DNA form, the CDR3 reads TGTGCCAGCTCACCACCGGAAGGGTTCGTGCGGGAGACCCAGTACTTC. Encoded protein: CASSPPEGFVRETQYF. Full variable domain (remainder filled in from reference TRBV18 and TRBJ2-5): NAGVMQNPRHLVRRRGQEARLRCSPMKGHSHVYWYRQLPEEGLKFMVYLQKENIIDESGMPKERFSAEFPKEGPSILRIQQVVRGDSAAYFCASSPPEGFVRETQYFGPGTRLLVL.

Worth noting for this clonotype: This clone may be a read error of a much larger clone one base away. The J gene is TRBJ2-1, the V gene TRBV15, with 12 bases fitting TRBD1. The ends lost 3 bases at V and 13 bases at J; junction bases unmatched: 7. CDR1 and CDR2 from the germline V gene are LNHNV and YYDKDF (reference sequence). The CDR3 sequence is 14 residues long. CDR3 in DNA: TGTGCCACCAGCAGGGGGACAGGGGGCGGTGACCAGTTCTTC. This codes for CATSRGTGGGDQFF.

This clonotype showed up many times. The chain employs TRBV7-2 and TRBJ1-2, with unresolved D. Looked up from germline, CDR1 is SGHTA and CDR2 is FQGNSA. The CDR3 contains 14 residues. Trimming shortened V by 8 bases and J by 2 bases, and 15 bases separated the two germline ends. The DNA for the CDR3 is TGTGCCAGCTCACTAAGACCCTCGAACTATGGCTACACCTTC. This codes for CASSLRPSNYGYTF.

This clonotype was seen repeatedly, ten times or more. The chain combines TRBV7-8 with TRBJ2-1, with TRBD2 as a possible D gene (5 bases). This CDR3 has 14 residues. Deletions cut 5 bases from V and 10 bases from J, with 18 bases between. CDR1 and CDR2 (germline): SGHVS, FQNEAQ. The CDR3 here is CASSPKAVTGEQFF. The CDR3 nucleotides read TGTGCCAGCAGCCCCAAGGCGGTTACGGGGGAGCAGTTCTTC.

This clonotype has a count of ten or more. This chain links TRBV28 with TRBJ1-5; maybe TRBD1 (6 bases). V lost 6 bases, J lost 4 bases, and 22 bases lay in between. In germline, CDR1 is MDHEN, CDR2 SYDVKM. The CDR3 sequence is 17 residues long. CDR3: CASSPNTGFNANQPQHF. Written as DNA, the CDR3 is TGTGCCAGCAGCCCGAACACAGGGTTTAATGCGAATCAGCCCCAGCATTTT.

The rearrangement uses TRBV24-1 and TRBJ2-3; 9 bases line up with TRBD1. Looked up from germline, CDR1 is KGHDR and CDR2 is SFDVKD. V lost 6 bases to trimming and J lost 1 base; unmatched junction nucleotides: 13. The CDR3 is 18 amino acids. The CDR3 here is CATSTAPGTGYGTDTQYF. The DNA of the CDR3 is TGTGCCACCAGTACAGCACCCGGGACAGGGTACGGCACAGATACGCAGTATTTT.

There are many counts of this clonotype. The J gene is TRBJ2-1, the V gene TRBV29-1; TRBD2 is a possible D gene (5 bases). The germline V gene has CDR1 SQVTM and CDR2 ANQGSEA. Trimming took off 3 bases at V and 3 bases at J, with 12 bases between the two ends. This CDR3 is 14 amino acids long. CDR3 bases: TGCAGCGTTGATGGCCTAGCAGGCTACAATGAGCAGTTCTTC. It specifies CSVDGLAGYNEQFF.

This clonotype was observed many times. The chain uses TRBV5-1 and TRBJ1-2, with TRBD1 as a possible D gene (6 bases). The CDR3 has 13 residues. V was shortened by 2 bases and J by 10 bases, with 15 bases between the two germline ends. Germline assignment: CDR1 SGHRS and CDR2 YFSETQ. The CDR3 DNA reads TGCGCCAGCAGCTTAGGACAGCCTGAAGTCTACACCTTC. Translated: CASSLGQPEVYTF. Supplemented by reference TRBV5-1 and TRBJ1-2, the full variable domain reads KAGVTQTPRYLIKTRGQQVTLSCSPISGHRSVSWYQQTPGQGLQFLFEYFSETQRNKGNFPGRFSGRQFSNSRSEMNVSTLELGDSALYLCASSLGQPEVYTFGSGTRLTVV.

This clonotype was detected many times. The chain joins TRBV11-2 to TRBJ1-2; D uncertain. The V end was cut by 0 bases, the J end by 4 bases, with 3 bases between. Germline-derived CDR1 and CDR2 are SGHAT and FQNNGV. This CDR3 has 12 amino acids. CDR3 bases: TGTGCCAGCAGCTTAGAATTCTATGGCTACACCTTC. Protein sequence: CASSLEFYGYTF.

About this clonotype itself: It is likely a read error, because the conserved phenylalanine at the end of the CDR3 is missing. The chain recombines TRBV30 with TRBJ1-4; D not resolved. Trimming took 6 bases from V and 4 from J, leaving 9 bases between them. This CDR3 contains 12 residues. The germline gives CDR1 GTSNPN, CDR2 SVGIG (reference sequence). The CDR3 sequence is CACFRYNEKLFC. In DNA, the CDR3 is TGTGCCTGTTTCCGGTATAATGAAAAACTGTTTTGT.

This clonotype was seen ten or more times. The V gene is TRBV4-2, the J gene TRBJ2-1; 7 bases agree with TRBD1. This CDR3 is built from 18 residues. V shed 0 bases and J 2 bases; nucleotides not matched to a gene: 10. Germline CDR1 LGHNA, CDR2 YNFKEQ. The chain's CDR3 is CASSQEYGTESAYNEQFF. The CDR3 DNA reads as TGTGCCAGCAGCCAAGAATACGGGACAGAAAGTGCCTACAATGAGCAGTTCTTC.

Written as DNA, the CDR3 is TGCGCCACCTGGTCTGGGGCGCGAGCCGGGGAGCTGTTTTTT. The encoded protein is CATWSGARAGELFF. The chain uses TRBV10-2 and TRBJ2-2; perhaps TRBD1 as D (5 bases). Trimming left V 10 bases short and J 6 bases short, with 18 bases between. CDR3 length: 14 residues. The germline V gene encodes CDR1 WSHSY and CDR2 SAAADI.

This clonotype has ten or more counts. The chain employs TRBV20-1 and TRBJ2-3; weak D call: TRBD2 (6 bases). CDR1 DFQATT and CDR2 SNEGSKA come from the germline V gene (reference sequence). Trimming removed 6 bases from V and 2 bases from J, with 18 bases in between. There are 15 residues in the CDR3. CDR3 in DNA: TGCAGTGCCGAGGCCGGGCGGGATCTCACAGATACGCAGTATTTT. It yields the protein CSAEAGRDLTDTQYF.

This chain links TRBV5-1 with TRBJ2-7, with 10 bases matching TRBD1. Germline CDR1 SGHRS, CDR2 YFSETQ. This CDR3 has 16 amino acids. Trimming removed 1 base from V and 5 bases from J; junction bases left unmatched: 9. In DNA form, the CDR3 reads TGCGCCAGCAGCTTGTCCCCGGGACAGGGGTTCGACGAGCAGTACTTC. The encoded protein is CASSLSPGQGFDEQYF.

This clonotype was counted many times. CDR3 residues: CASSLVVSPGQGERTYGYTF. CDR3 DNA sequence: TGTGCCAGCAGCTTAGTAGTGTCACCGGGACAGGGGGAGAGGACTTATGGCTACACCTTC. This chain connects TRBV7-8 to TRBJ1-2, with TRBD1 matching over 11 bases. Germline V gene data show CDR1 as SGHVS and CDR2 as FQNEAQ. Trimming took 1 base from V and 5 from J; bases not matched to a gene: 18. The CDR3 sequence is 20 residues long.